The sequence of this T cell receptor beta chain was determined in a study of T-cell memory formation after mild COVID-19. TCRdb recomputed calls from the 5' RACE reads with MiXCR, one row per CDR3 protein. This sample has roughly 320,000 distinct CDR3 sequences, with over 25% found just once. Germline V gene sequence: CDR1 SQVTM, CDR2 ANQGSEA. The CDR3 has 12 residues. This clonotype was counted a few times. An end of the junction does not agree with germline; a read error may underlie this. The rearrangement links TRBV29-1 to TRBJ2-1, with unresolved D. This receptor was obtained from an adult woman who had mild COVID-19 (a few samples of this study predate the infection). Cell type and time point are not known. The sample taken for sequencing was PBMCs or a T cell subset sorted from them (not recorded which). CDR3 amino acids: CSAERTYNEQFF. CDR3 DNA: TGCAGCGCTGAACGTACTTACAATGAGCAGTTCTTC.